The entry that follows covers one T cell receptor beta chain sequence. As yet, its antigen is unknown. The data were taken from a study of CD4 T cells in relation to SARS-CoV-2 and coronaviruses. As for the study in general: The negative reference was HIV-1 Nef peptide pool or peptide-free culture. Study-level findings and limits: This crossreactivity analysis covered spike protein alone, no other viral proteins. Around 60% of donors had memory CD4+ clonotypes crossrecognizing SARS-CoV-2 and common cold coronavirus spike.

Using immunoSEQ multiplex PCR, the repertoire was profiled, and TCRdb retains in-frame clones only, with some absent. The data contain 29,000 or so clones, around 84% of them singletons. V was clipped by 0 bases and J by 2 bases, with 12 bases between them. There are 16 residues in the CDR3. Germline assignment: CDR1 LGHNA and CDR2 YSLEER. The unexposed donors gave CD4+ T cells in about 2010-2019, prior to COVID-19. The cells were cultured for about ten days before CD4+ T cells were isolated. As cell numbers allowed, unexposed-donor CD4+ T cells faced SARS-CoV-2 S/N and four cold-coronavirus spikes. The J gene is TRBJ2-3, the V gene TRBV4-3; D may be TRBD2 (6 bases). The receptor comes from a human donor in good health. The sequencing input was CD4+ T cells from PBMCs, cultured in vitro. CDR3 residues: CASSQDWDFSTDTQYF. CDR3 nucleotides: TGCGCCAGCAGCCAAGATTGGGACTTCTCCACAGATACGCAGTATTTT.